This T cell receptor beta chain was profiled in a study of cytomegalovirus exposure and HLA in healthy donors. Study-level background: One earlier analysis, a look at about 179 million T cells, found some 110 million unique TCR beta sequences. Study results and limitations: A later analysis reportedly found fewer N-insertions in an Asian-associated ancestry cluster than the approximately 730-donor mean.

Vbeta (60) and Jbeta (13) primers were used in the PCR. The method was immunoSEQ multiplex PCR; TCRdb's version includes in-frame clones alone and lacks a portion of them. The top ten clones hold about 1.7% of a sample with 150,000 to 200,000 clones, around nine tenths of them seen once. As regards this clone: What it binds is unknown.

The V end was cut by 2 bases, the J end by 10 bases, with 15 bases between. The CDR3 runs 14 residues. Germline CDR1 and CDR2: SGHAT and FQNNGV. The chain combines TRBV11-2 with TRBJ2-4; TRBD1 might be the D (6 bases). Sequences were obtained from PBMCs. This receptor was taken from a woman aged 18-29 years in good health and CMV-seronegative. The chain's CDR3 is CASSLLQGPYIQYF. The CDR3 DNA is TGTGCCAGCAGCTTACTTCAGGGGCCGTATATTCAGTACTTC.